These 27 T cell receptor beta chains share one sample of origin, sequenced in a study of OX40 agonist ivuxolimab in advanced cancers. Produced via immunoSEQ multiplex PCR; TCRdb's table is partial and in-frame only. The sample has roughly 52,000 clones; around 77% are singletons. The specimen comprised CD4+ or CD8+ T cells sorted from blood, sampled in a trial of the OX40 agonist ivuxolimab. The source of these receptors is an adult with an advanced solid tumor such as melanoma, head and neck, liver or kidney cancer.

This chain links TRBV19 with TRBJ1-1, with 7 nucleotides matching TRBD1. Germline CDR1 is LNHDA and CDR2 is SQIVND (reference sequence). V trimming: 5 bases; J trimming: 6 bases; junction bases outside the gene matches: 9. This CDR3 has 14 amino acids. CDR3 coding DNA: TGTGCCAGTAGTTCCCCGGCAGGGGGGTCTGAAGCTTTCTTT. Its protein product is CASSSPAGGSEAFF. Based on the CDR3 plus reference TRBV19 and TRBJ1-1, the full variable domain is DGGITQSPKYLFRKEGQNVTLSCEQNLNHDAMYWYRQDPGQGLRLIYYSQIVNDFQKGDIAEGYSVSREKKESFPLTVTSAQKNPTAFYLCASSSPAGGSEAFFGQGTRLTVV.

This clone has just a few counts. This chain links TRBV6-5 with TRBJ1-2, with D hard to call. The CDR3 contains 14 residues. CDR1 and CDR2 (germline): MNHEY, SVGAGI. The ends were cut back, 0 bases at V and 8 bases at J, with 13 bases in the middle. This CDR3 reads CASSYSNRLDGYTF. The CDR3 DNA is TGTGCCAGCAGTTACTCGAACCGTCTTGACGGCTACACCTTC.

CDR3 sequence (DNA): TGCGCCAGCAGTGGGTTAGCGGGAGGGCTCTACGAGCAGTACTTC. Translated, it gives CASSGLAGGLYEQYF. This rearrangement joins TRBV10-1 to TRBJ2-7, with TRBD2 matching 11 bases. V shed 4 bases and J 3 bases; nucleotides not matched to a gene: 5. Per the germline V gene, CDR1 is WNHNN and CDR2 is SYGVQD (reference sequence). There are 15 residues in the CDR3.

CDR3 residues: CASSQSTENTEAFF. For the CDR3, the DNA is TGTGCCAGCAGCCAATCGACAGAGAACACTGAAGCTTTCTTT. V and J are TRBV5-4 and TRBJ1-1; D may be TRBD1 (5 bases). The CDR3 runs to 14 residues. V shed 4 bases and J shed 1 base, with 11 bases lying between them. Per germline, CDR1 SGHNT and CDR2 YYREEE (reference sequence).

The genes are TRBV11-2 and TRBJ1-3, with D unclear. The CDR3 contains 15 residues. Trimming pared 1 base from V and 0 bases from J, leaving 7 bases between. The germline gives CDR1 SGHAT, CDR2 FQNNGV. The DNA of the CDR3 is TGTGCCAGCAGCTTAGGGCCGATCTCTGGAAACACCATATATTTT. It translates to CASSLGPISGNTIYF.

The chain uses TRBV7-2 and TRBJ1-5; 7 positions match TRBD1. With V trimmed by 3 bases and J by 4 bases, 0 bases remained unmatched. This CDR3 comprises 13 residues. The germline gives CDR1 SGHTA, CDR2 FQGNSA. The CDR3: CASSFRGNQPQHF. CDR3 in DNA: TGTGCCAGCAGCTTCAGGGGGAATCAGCCCCAGCATTTT.

The chain employs TRBV5-5 and TRBJ1-4; D not resolved. CDR3 length: 14 amino acids. V lost 1 base and J 3 bases, leaving 7 bases between the germline ends. CDR1 is SGHKS and CDR2 is YYEKEE in the germline V gene (reference sequence). This CDR3 is CASSLQMANEKLFF. CDR3 DNA: TGTGCCAGCAGCTTGCAGATGGCTAATGAAAAACTGTTTTTT.

The CDR3 region is CASKGGLGSPLHF. Here the CDR3 DNA reads TGTGCCAGCAAAGGGGGTTTAGGGTCACCCCTCCACTTT. The rearrangement uses TRBV6-6 and TRBJ1-6; possible D gene TRBD1, 6 bases. In germline, CDR1 is MNHNY, CDR2 SVGAGI (reference sequence). Between the trimmed V and J ends, which lost 7 bases and 10 bases, there was a span of 14 bases. CDR3 length: 13 residues.

This clone was counted a single time. J is TRBJ1-6 and V is TRBV4-1; D is unresolved. V gave up 0 bases and J gave up 8 bases, with 14 bases separating them. The CDR3 consists of 16 residues. Germline values: CDR1 MGHRA, CDR2 YSYEKL. The CDR3 region is CASSQDITASYSPLHF. Here the CDR3 DNA reads TGCGCCAGCAGCCAAGATATTACGGCCAGCTATTCACCCCTCCACTTT.

The chain joins TRBV4-3 to TRBJ1-1; no definite D call. Germline CDR1 reads LGHNA; CDR2 reads YSLEER. The V and J ends lost 0 bases and 1 base respectively, with 9 bases between them. The CDR3 sequence is 15 residues long. For the CDR3, the DNA is TGCGCCAGCAGCCAAGAATATTCCGGGAACACTGAAGCTTTCTTT. As protein: CASSQEYSGNTEAFF.

This chain links TRBV2 with TRBJ2-3; 10 bases map to TRBD2. Germline lookup yields CDR1 SNHLY and CDR2 FYNNEI. This CDR3 has 15 amino acids. Losses at the gene ends were 5 bases for V and 1 base for J; bases not matched to a gene: 3. As DNA, the CDR3 is TGTGCCAGCAGTATAGCGGGGGGTCGCACAGATACGCAGTATTTT. Its translation: CASSIAGGRTDTQYF. Using reference TRBV2 and TRBJ2-3 for the parts outside the CDR3, the full variable domain is EPEVTQTPSHQVTQMGQEVILRCVPISNHLYFYWYRQILGQKVEFLVSFYNNEISEKSEIFDDQFSVERPDGSNFTLKIRSTKLEDSAMYFCASSIAGGRTDTQYFGPGTRLTVL.

CDR3 nucleotides: TGTGCCAGCAGCTTGGCAGTTCGGGAGACCCAGTACTTC. Encoded protein: CASSLAVRETQYF. The chain is built from TRBV5-5 and TRBJ2-5; D unresolved. Germline V lookup: CDR1 SGHKS, CDR2 YYEKEE (reference sequence). Trimming stripped 0 bases from V and 5 bases from J, with 8 bases between. There are 13 residues in the CDR3.

CDR3: CASSLSSDSYGYTF. The CDR3 coding sequence is TGTGCCAGCAGTTTATCTTCCGACAGCTATGGCTACACCTTC. This chain links TRBV28 with TRBJ1-2; D perhaps matches TRBD1 (5 bases). The germline V and J ends were trimmed by 1 base and 4 bases, with 10 bases remaining between them. Germline lookup yields CDR1 MDHEN and CDR2 SYDVKM. The CDR3 is made up of 14 amino acids.

The chain carries TRBV4-1 and TRBJ2-1; D tentatively reads TRBD1 or TRBD2 (5 bases each). The V and J ends lost 1 base and 3 bases respectively, with 19 bases between them. The CDR3 is 18 amino acids. Germline V lookup: CDR1 MGHRA, CDR2 YSYEKL. The CDR3 spells CASSQGGTAKISYNEQFF. CDR3 sequence (DNA): TGCGCCAGCAGCCAAGGGGGGACGGCGAAAATTAGCTACAATGAGCAGTTCTTC.

The rearrangement joins TRBV14 to TRBJ2-7; 8 bases are a match to TRBD1. The CDR3 runs 16 residues. The ends lost 0 bases at V and 3 bases at J; junction bases unmatched: 7. Germline CDR1 and CDR2: SGHDN and FVKESK. The CDR3 region is CASSQEIGQGGYEQYF. The CDR3 bases are TGTGCCAGCAGCCAAGAAATCGGACAGGGCGGCTACGAGCAGTACTTC. Complete variable domain (other parts from reference TRBV14 and TRBJ2-7): EAGVTQFPSHSVIEKGQTVTLRCDPISGHDNLYWYRRVMGKEIKFLLHFVKESKQDESGMPNNRFLAERTGGTYSTLKVQPAELEDSGVYFCASSQEIGQGGYEQYFGPGTRLTVT.

This rearrangement joins TRBV7-3 to TRBJ1-1; D possibly corresponds to TRBD1 (5 bases). This CDR3 is built from 13 residues. V was clipped by 0 bases and J by 11 bases, with 13 bases between them. From germline, CDR1 is SGHTA and CDR2 FQGTGA. The CDR3 DNA reads as TGTGCCAGCAGCTTAACCCCCCAGGGCAGGGCTTTCTTT. This sequence encodes CASSLTPQGRAFF.

V and J are TRBV5-6 and TRBJ2-1; TRBD2 agrees at 8 bases. V was clipped by 1 base and J by 3 bases; unmatched bases: 3. Per germline, CDR1 SGHDT and CDR2 YYEEEE. This CDR3 contains 15 residues. CDR3 region: CASSLFSGVYNEQFF. In DNA form, the CDR3 reads TGTGCCAGCAGCTTGTTTAGCGGGGTCTACAATGAGCAGTTCTTC.

The chain carries TRBV6-6 and TRBJ2-7, with D possibly TRBD1 on 5 matching bases. The V end lost 2 bases, the J end lost 4 bases, and 12 bases lay between the germline ends. This CDR3 comprises 14 residues. Germline CDR1 reads MNHNY; CDR2 reads SVGAGI (reference sequence). The CDR3 DNA sequence: TGTGCCAGCAGTTACCACGTCAGGGATTACGAGCAGTACTTC. It is translated as CASSYHVRDYEQYF.

The gene calls are TRBV11-2 and TRBJ2-1; the match to TRBD2 covers 7 bases. The germline V gene encodes CDR1 SGHAT and CDR2 FQNNGV. CDR3 length: 17 amino acids. Trimming removed 3 bases from V and 4 bases from J; junction bases left unmatched: 12. CDR3 nucleotide sequence: TGTGCCAGCAGCTTCTCCCGGGGAAGCGGGAATTACAATGAGCAGTTCTTC. It encodes CASSFSRGSGNYNEQFF.

This clone was observed a handful of times. This chain connects TRBV6-1 to TRBJ2-5; 11 nucleotides align to TRBD2. Trimming removed 3 bases from V and 7 bases from J; junction bases left unmatched: 10. CDR1 is MNHNS, CDR2 SASEGT, per germline. The CDR3 sequence is 16 residues long. The CDR3 DNA follows: TGTGCCAGCAGTGAGGGGCCTAGCGGGGGGCTAGCGACCCAGTACTTC. Protein sequence: CASSEGPSGGLATQYF.

This chain joins TRBV10-3 and TRBJ2-3, with TRBD2 matching over 12 bases. V lost 0 bases, J lost 1 base, and 5 bases stayed unmatched. This CDR3 comprises 18 residues. Germline lookup yields CDR1 ENHRY and CDR2 SYGVKD. The CDR3 loop is CAISESRASGRGTDTQYF. Written as DNA, the CDR3 is TGTGCCATCAGTGAGTCCAGGGCTAGCGGGAGGGGCACAGATACGCAGTATTTT.

This clone was observed a few times. V is TRBV10-2 and J is TRBJ1-1; unclear D gene. The V gene's germline CDR1 is WSHSY and CDR2 SAAADI. The CDR3 has 12 amino acids. V lost 2 bases and J 3 bases, leaving 4 bases between the germline ends. CDR3 in amino acids: CASSEGHTEAFF. The DNA of the CDR3 is TGCGCCAGCAGTGAGGGACACACTGAAGCTTTCTTT.

This chain's CDR3 is CASMDRIASYEQYF. The CDR3 region has the DNA TGTGCCAGCATGGACAGAATCGCCTCCTACGAGCAGTACTTC. The rearrangement joins TRBV2 to TRBJ2-7; a weak D match, TRBD1 (6 bases). Trimming removed 7 bases from V and 0 bases from J, with 13 bases in between. Germline V gene sequence: CDR1 SNHLY, CDR2 FYNNEI. CDR3 size: 14 residues.

The chain combines TRBV6-5 with TRBJ2-7; D uncertain. Germline V lookup: CDR1 MNHEY, CDR2 SVGAGI. Trimming shortened V by 7 bases and J by 3 bases, and 10 bases separated the two germline ends. The CDR3 is 12 residues long. The CDR3 nucleotides read TGTGCCAGCAAGGGCACAAACTACGAGCAGTACTTC. As protein: CASKGTNYEQYF.

The gene calls are TRBV5-3 and TRBJ1-2, with 7 positions matching TRBD1. TRBV5-3 is classed as an ORF, of uncertain function. The length of the CDR3 is 20 residues. Trimming took 1 base from V and 2 from J; bases not matched to a gene: 20. CDR3 nucleotide sequence: TGTGCCAGAAGCTTGAGGAGACAGGGCTCCTTACAACCGTCCAACTATGGCTACACCTTC. This encodes CARSLRRQGSLQPSNYGYTF.

In regard to this clone: A much larger clone lies one base from this, so it may be a read error. The V gene is TRBV6-6, the J gene TRBJ2-1; D is undetermined. Germline CDR1 reads MNHNY; CDR2 reads SVGAGI (reference sequence). The CDR3 contains 11 residues. Trimming shortened V by 4 bases and J by 5 bases, and 3 bases separated the two germline ends. CDR3 sequence reads: CASSFNNEQFF. DNA for the CDR3: TGTGCCAGCAGTTTCAACAATGAGCAGTTCTTC.

This rearrangement joins TRBV27 to TRBJ1-5; TRBD1 matches 12 bases. Germline V gene sequence: CDR1 MNHEY, CDR2 SMNVEV (reference sequence). The CDR3 runs to 17 residues. V dropped 2 bases and J dropped 2; count of bases not matched to a gene: 4. Here the CDR3 DNA reads TGTGCCAGCAGTTTAGTGGGGACAGGGGGCGGCAATCAGCCCCAGCATTTT. It encodes CASSLVGTGGGNQPQHF.